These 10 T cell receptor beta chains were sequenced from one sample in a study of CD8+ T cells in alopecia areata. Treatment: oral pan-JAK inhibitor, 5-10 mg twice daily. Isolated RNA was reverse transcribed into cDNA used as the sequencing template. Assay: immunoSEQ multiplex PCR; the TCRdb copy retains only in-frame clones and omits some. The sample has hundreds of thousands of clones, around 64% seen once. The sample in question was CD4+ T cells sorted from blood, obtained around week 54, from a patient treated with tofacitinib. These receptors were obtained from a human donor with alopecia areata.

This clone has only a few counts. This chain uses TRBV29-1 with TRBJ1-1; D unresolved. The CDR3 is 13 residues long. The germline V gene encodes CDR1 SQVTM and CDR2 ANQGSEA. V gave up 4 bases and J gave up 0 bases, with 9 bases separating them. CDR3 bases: TGCAGCGTTGTTCCCGGTTTGAACACTGAAGCTTTCTTT. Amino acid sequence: CSVVPGLNTEAFF.

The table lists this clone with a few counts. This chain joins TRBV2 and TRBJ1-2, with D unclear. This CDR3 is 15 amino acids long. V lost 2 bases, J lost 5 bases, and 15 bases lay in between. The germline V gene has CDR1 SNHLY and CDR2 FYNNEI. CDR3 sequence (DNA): TGTGCCAGCAGTGAATTTGAGCCTACCCGGTATGGCTACACCTTC. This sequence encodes CASSEFEPTRYGYTF.

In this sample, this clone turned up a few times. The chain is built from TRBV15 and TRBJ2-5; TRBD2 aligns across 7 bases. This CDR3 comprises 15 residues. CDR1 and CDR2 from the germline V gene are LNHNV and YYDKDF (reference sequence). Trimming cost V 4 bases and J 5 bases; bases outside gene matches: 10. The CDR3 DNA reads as TGTGCCACCAGCAACCGGGACTACTCAGTGGAGACCCAGTACTTC. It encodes CATSNRDYSVETQYF.

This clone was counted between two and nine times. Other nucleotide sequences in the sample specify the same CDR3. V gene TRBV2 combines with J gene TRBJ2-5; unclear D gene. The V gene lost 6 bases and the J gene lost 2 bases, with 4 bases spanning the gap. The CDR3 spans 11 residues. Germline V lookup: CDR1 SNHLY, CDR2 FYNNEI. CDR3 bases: TGTGCCAGCAGCCCACAAGAGACCCAGTACTTC. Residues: CASSPQETQYF.

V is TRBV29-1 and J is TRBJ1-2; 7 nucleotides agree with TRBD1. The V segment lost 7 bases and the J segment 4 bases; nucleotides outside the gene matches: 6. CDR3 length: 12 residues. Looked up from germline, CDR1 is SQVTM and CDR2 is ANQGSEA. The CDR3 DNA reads TGCAGCGAAGGACAGGAGGGCTATGGCTACACCTTC. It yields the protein CSEGQEGYGYTF.

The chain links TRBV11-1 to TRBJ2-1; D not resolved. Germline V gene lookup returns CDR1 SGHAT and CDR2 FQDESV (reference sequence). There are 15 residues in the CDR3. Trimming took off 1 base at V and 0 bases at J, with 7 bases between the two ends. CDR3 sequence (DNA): TGTGCCAGCAGCTTAGGCGCCTACTCCTACAATGAGCAGTTCTTC. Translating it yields CASSLGAYSYNEQFF.

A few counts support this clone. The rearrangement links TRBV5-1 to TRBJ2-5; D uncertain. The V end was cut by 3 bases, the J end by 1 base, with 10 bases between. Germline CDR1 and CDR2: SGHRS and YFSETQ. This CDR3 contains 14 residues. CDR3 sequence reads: CASSSPARQETQYF. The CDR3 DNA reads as TGCGCCAGCAGCTCTCCGGCACGCCAAGAGACCCAGTACTTC.

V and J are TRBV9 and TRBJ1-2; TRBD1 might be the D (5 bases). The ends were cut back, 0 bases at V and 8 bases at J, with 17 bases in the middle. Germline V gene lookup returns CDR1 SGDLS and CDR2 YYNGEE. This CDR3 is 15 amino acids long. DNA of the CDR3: TGTGCCAGCAGCGTAGCTACCGGTACAGGCCCGGGCTACACCTTC. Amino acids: CASSVATGTGPGYTF.

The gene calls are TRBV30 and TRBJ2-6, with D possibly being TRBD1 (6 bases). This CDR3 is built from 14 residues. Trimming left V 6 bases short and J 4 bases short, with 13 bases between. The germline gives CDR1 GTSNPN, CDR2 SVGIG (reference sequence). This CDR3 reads CACGGGSGANVLTF. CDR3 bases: TGTGCCTGTGGGGGCGGCTCGGGGGCCAACGTCCTGACTTTC.

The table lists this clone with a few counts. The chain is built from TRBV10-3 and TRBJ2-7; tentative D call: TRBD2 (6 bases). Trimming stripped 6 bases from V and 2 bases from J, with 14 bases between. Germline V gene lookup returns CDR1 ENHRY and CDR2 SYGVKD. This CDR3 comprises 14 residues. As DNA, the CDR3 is TGTGCCATCAGCGACCGGGACTCAGCCTACGAGCAGTACTTC. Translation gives CAISDRDSAYEQYF.